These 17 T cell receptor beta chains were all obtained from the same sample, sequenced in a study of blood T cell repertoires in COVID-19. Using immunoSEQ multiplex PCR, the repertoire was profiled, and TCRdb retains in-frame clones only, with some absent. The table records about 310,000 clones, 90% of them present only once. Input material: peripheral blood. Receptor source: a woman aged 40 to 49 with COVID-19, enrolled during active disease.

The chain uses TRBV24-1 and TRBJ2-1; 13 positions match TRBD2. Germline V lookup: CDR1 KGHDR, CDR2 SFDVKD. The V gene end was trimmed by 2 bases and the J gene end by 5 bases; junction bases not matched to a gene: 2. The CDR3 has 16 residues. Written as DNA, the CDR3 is TGTGCCACCAGTGATTCCGGGACTAGCGGGGACAATGAGCAGTTCTTC. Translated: CATSDSGTSGDNEQFF.

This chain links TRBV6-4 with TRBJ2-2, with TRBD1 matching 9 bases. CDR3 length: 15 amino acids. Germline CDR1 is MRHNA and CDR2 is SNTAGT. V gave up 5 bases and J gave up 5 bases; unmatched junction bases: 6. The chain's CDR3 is CASSLHGQGTGELFF. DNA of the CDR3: TGTGCCAGCAGTCTCCATGGACAGGGGACCGGGGAGCTGTTTTTT.

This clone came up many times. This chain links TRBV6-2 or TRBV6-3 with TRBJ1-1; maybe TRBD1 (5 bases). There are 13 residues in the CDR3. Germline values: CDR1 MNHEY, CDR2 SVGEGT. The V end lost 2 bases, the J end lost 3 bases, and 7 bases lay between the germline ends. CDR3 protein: CASSYAGHTEAFF. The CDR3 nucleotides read TGTGCCAGCAGTTACGCAGGGCACACTGAAGCTTTCTTT.

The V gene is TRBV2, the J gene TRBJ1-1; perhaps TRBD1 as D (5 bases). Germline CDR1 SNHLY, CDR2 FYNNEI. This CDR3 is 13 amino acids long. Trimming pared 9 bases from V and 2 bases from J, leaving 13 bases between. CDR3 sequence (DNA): TGTGCCAGTAAAGGGGCGGACAACACTGAAGCTTTCTTT. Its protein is CASKGADNTEAFF.

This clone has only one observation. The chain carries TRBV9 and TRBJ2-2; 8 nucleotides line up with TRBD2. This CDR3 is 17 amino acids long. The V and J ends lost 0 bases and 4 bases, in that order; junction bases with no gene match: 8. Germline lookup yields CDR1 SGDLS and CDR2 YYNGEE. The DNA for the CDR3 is TGTGCCAGCAGCGTAGGGTCGGGGGGGCCCGGCACCGGGGAGCTGTTTTTT. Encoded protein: CASSVGSGGPGTGELFF. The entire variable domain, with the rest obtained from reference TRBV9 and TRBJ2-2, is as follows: DSGVTQTPKHLITATGQRVTLRCSPRSGDLSVYWYQQSLDQGLQFLIQYYNGEERAKGNILERFSAQQFPDLHSELNLSSLELGDSALYFCASSVGSGGPGTGELFFGEGSRLTVL.

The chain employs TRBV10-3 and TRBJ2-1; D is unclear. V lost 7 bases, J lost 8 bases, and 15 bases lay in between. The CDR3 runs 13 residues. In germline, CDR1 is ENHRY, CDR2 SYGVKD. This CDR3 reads CAITVRLGDEQFF. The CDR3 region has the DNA TGTGCCATCACTGTTAGACTCGGCGATGAGCAGTTCTTC.

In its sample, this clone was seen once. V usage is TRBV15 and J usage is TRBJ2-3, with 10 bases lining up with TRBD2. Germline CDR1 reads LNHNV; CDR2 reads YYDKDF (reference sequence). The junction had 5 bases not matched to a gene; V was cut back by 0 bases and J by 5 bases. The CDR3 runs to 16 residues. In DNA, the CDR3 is TGTGCCACCAGCAGAGATTTAGCGGGGGGATTAGATACGCAGTATTTT. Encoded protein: CATSRDLAGGLDTQYF.

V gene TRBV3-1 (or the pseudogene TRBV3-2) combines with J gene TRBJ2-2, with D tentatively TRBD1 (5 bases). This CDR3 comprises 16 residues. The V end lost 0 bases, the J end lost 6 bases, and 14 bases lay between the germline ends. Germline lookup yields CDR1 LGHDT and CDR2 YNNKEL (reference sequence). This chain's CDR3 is CASSQDAAGWAGELFF. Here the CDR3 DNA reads TGTGCCAGCAGCCAAGATGCGGCAGGGTGGGCCGGGGAGCTGTTTTTT.

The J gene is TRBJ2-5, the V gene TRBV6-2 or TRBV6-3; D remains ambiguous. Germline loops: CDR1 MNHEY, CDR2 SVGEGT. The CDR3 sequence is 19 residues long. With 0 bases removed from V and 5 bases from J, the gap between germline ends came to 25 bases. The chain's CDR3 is CASSYSFGLRGSLAETQYF. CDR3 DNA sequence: TGTGCCAGCAGTTACTCATTCGGCCTAAGAGGCTCCCTGGCGGAGACCCAGTACTTC.

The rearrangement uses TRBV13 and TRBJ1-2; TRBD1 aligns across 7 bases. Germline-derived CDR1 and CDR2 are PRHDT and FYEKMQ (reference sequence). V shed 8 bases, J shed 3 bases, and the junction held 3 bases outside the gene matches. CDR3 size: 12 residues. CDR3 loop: CASRDRYYGYTF. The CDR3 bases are TGTGCCAGCCGGGACAGATACTATGGCTACACCTTC.

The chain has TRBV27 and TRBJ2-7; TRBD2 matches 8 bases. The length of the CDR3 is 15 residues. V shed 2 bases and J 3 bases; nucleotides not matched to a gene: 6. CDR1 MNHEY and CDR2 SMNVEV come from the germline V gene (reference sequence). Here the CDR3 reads CASSLQRGTLYEQYF. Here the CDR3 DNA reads TGTGCCAGCAGTTTACAGCGGGGGACCCTCTACGAGCAGTACTTC.

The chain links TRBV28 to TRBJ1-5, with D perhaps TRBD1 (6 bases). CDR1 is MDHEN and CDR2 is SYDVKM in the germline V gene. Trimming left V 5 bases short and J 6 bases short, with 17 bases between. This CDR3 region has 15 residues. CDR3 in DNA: TGTGCCAGCAGTCCAAGGGGGTTTTCAGGTCAGCCCCAGCATTTT. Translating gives CASSPRGFSGQPQHF. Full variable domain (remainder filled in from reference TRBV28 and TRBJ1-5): DVKVTQSSRYLVKRTGEKVFLECVQDMDHENMFWYRQDPGLGLRLIYFSYDVKMKEKGDIPEGYSVSREKKERFSLILESASTNQTSMYLCASSPRGFSGQPQHFGDGTRLSIL.

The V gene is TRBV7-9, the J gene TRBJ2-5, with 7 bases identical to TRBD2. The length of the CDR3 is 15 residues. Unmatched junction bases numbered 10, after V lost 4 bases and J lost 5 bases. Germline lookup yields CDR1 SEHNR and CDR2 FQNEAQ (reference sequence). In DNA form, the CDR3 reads TGTGCCAGCAGCTCGAGCGGGGCGGTCCGGGAGACCCAGTACTTC. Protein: CASSSSGAVRETQYF.

The CDR3 DNA follows: TGTGCCAGCAGCTTCGGACAGGGGTACAATGAGCAGTTCTTC. Translated: CASSFGQGYNEQFF. V is TRBV5-6 and J is TRBJ2-1; 9 nucleotides match TRBD1. Germline-derived CDR1 and CDR2 are SGHDT and YYEEEE. The CDR3 consists of 14 residues. The V segment lost 2 bases and the J segment 4 bases; nucleotides outside the gene matches: 1.

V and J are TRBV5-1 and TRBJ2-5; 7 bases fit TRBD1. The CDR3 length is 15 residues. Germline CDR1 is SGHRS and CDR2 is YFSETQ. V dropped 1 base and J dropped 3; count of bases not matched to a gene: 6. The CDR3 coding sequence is TGCGCCAGCAGCTTGCGGACCGGGACAGAAGAGACCCAGTACTTC. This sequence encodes CASSLRTGTEETQYF.

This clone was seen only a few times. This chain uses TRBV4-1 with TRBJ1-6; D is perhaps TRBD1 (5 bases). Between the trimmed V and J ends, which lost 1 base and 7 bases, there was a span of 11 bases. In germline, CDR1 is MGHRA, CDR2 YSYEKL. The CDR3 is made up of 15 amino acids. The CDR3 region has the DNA TGCGCCAGCAGCCAAGGGGGCGCGGGAAATTCACCCCTCCACTTT. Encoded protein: CASSQGGAGNSPLHF.

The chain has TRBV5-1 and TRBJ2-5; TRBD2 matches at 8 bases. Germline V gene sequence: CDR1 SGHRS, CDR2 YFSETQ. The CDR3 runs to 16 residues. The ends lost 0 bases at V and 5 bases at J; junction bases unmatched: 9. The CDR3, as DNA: TGCGCCAGCAGCTTGGTAGGGAGCGGGGGCCCCGAGACCCAGTACTTC. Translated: CASSLVGSGGPETQYF.